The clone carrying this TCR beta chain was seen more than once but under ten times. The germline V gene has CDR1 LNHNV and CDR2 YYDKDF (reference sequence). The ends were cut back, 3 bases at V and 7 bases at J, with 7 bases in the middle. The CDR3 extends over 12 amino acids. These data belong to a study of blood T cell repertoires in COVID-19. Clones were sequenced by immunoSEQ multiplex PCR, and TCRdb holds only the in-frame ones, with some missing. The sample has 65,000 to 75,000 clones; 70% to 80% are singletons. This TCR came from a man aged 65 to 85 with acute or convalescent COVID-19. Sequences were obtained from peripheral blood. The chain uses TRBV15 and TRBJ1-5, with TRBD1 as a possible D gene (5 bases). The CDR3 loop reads CATSRGPQPQHF. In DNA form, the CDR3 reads TGTGCCACCAGCAGGGGGCCGCAGCCCCAGCATTTT.